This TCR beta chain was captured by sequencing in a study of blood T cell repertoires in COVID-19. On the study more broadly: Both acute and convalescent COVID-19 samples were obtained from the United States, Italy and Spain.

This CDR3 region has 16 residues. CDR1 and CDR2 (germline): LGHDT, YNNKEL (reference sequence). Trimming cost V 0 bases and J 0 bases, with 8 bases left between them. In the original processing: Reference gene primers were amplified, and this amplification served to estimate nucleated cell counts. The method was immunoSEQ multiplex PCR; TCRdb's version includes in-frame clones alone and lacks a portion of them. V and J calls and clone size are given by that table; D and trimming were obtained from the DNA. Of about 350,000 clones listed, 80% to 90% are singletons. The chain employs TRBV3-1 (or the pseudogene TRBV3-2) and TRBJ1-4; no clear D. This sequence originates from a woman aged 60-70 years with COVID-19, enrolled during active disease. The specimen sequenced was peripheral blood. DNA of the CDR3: TGTGCCAGCAGCCAAGATGCCAGAACAACTAATGAAAAACTGTTTTTT. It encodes CASSQDARTTNEKLFF.